These T cell receptor beta chains were read from a single sample in a study of T cell repertoires and HLA-DP antigens. Antigen specificity for these receptors is unknown. The repertoire was sequenced with immunoSEQ multiplex PCR; TCRdb's copy has only in-frame clones and lacks some. The sample records approximately 90,000 clones, roughly 86% being singletons. The sample taken for sequencing was CD4+ T cells from PBMCs. The receptors originated from a man in his fifties or sixties in good health and CMV-seronegative. Each CDR3 is given with its conserved first and last residue. Fields, in order: J gene, V gene, clone size, D gene, CDR3 protein, CDR3 DNA. The D gene is left open where the match is weak. Where a row states a size, it is once, few, many or the class of an expanded clone; other rows omit it.

j_call: TRBJ1-1; v_call: TRBV30; clone_size: .; d_call: TRBD1; cdr3_aa: CAWQDRGMNTEAFF; cdr3_nt: TGTGCCTGGCAAGACAGGGGGATGAACACTGAAGCTTTCTTT
j_call: TRBJ2-4; v_call: TRBV10-3; clone_size: .; d_call: .; cdr3_aa: CAISEEGKNIQYF; cdr3_nt: TGTGCCATCAGTGAGGAGGGAAAAAACATTCAGTACTTC
j_call: TRBJ2-2; v_call: TRBV7-2; clone_size: .; d_call: .; cdr3_aa: CASSLQGPPNTGELFF; cdr3_nt: TGTGCCAGCAGCTTACAGGGACCCCCCAACACCGGGGAGCTGTTTTTT
j_call: TRBJ2-1; v_call: TRBV5-1; clone_size: few; d_call: TRBD2; cdr3_aa: CASSLASGRVHEQFF; cdr3_nt: TGCGCCAGCAGCTTGGCTAGCGGGAGAGTTCATGAGCAGTTCTTC
j_call: TRBJ1-6; v_call: TRBV9; clone_size: once; d_call: TRBD1; cdr3_aa: CASSLAGQVGSPLHF; cdr3_nt: TGTGCCAGCAGCCTTGCGGGACAGGTCGGTTCACCCCTCCACTTT
j_call: TRBJ2-5; v_call: TRBV19; clone_size: once; d_call: TRBD1; cdr3_aa: CASSMAGDRTLLYF; cdr3_nt: TGTGCCAGTAGTATGGCCGGGGACAGGACTCTTTTGTACTTC
j_call: TRBJ1-4; v_call: TRBV4-3; clone_size: .; d_call: TRBD1; cdr3_aa: CASSQVPLRQGKDNEKLFF; cdr3_nt: TGCGCCAGCAGCCAAGTTCCGTTGAGACAGGGAAAAGATAATGAAAAACTGTTTTTT
j_call: TRBJ2-5; v_call: TRBV5-6; clone_size: few; d_call: .; cdr3_aa: CASSLMAGTETQYF; cdr3_nt: TGTGCCAGCAGCTTGATGGCAGGGACGGAGACCCAGTACTTC
j_call: TRBJ1-2; v_call: TRBV6-1; clone_size: .; d_call: .; cdr3_aa: CASSNNAGMDGYTF; cdr3_nt: TGTGCCAGCAGTAATAACGCTGGCATGGATGGCTACACCTTC
j_call: TRBJ2-1; v_call: TRBV28; clone_size: .; d_call: .; cdr3_aa: CASCSGTSTYNEQFF; cdr3_nt: TGTGCCAGCTGTTCCGGGACTTCGACCTACAATGAGCAGTTCTTC
j_call: TRBJ1-5; v_call: TRBV19; clone_size: .; d_call: .; cdr3_aa: CASSITLSRNQPQHF; cdr3_nt: TGTGCCAGTAGTATCACCCTAAGTCGTAATCAGCCCCAGCATTTT
j_call: TRBJ2-3; v_call: TRBV7-6; clone_size: .; d_call: .; cdr3_aa: CASSLGAAISGASTDTQYF; cdr3_nt: TGTGCCAGCAGCTTAGGAGCAGCTATCTCTGGGGCTAGCACAGATACGCAGTATTTT
j_call: TRBJ1-5; v_call: TRBV6-5; clone_size: .; d_call: .; cdr3_aa: CASRGGVGQPQHF; cdr3_nt: TGTGCCAGCCGGGGGGGCGTAGGCCAGCCCCAGCATTTT
j_call: TRBJ2-6; v_call: TRBV9; clone_size: .; d_call: .; cdr3_aa: CASSPQPGWGEGSGANVLTF; cdr3_nt: TGTGCCAGCAGCCCCCAGCCGGGTTGGGGTGAAGGCTCTGGGGCCAACGTCCTGACTTTC
j_call: TRBJ1-5; v_call: TRBV28; clone_size: .; d_call: .; cdr3_aa: CASSLGGVQPQHF; cdr3_nt: TGTGCCAGCAGTTTAGGGGGGGTTCAGCCCCAGCATTTT
j_call: TRBJ1-1; v_call: TRBV12-5; clone_size: .; d_call: TRBD1; cdr3_aa: CASGLPARGTEAFF; cdr3_nt: TGTGCTAGTGGTTTGCCCGCCAGGGGGACTGAAGCTTTCTTT
j_call: TRBJ1-5; v_call: TRBV19; clone_size: once; d_call: TRBD1; cdr3_aa: CASSGQASNQPQHF; cdr3_nt: TGTGCCAGTAGTGGACAGGCTAGCAATCAGCCCCAGCATTTT
j_call: TRBJ1-4; v_call: TRBV21-1; clone_size: .; d_call: .; cdr3_aa: CASSKALWYRVLKLFF; cdr3_nt: TGTGCCAGCAGCAAAGCGCTTTGGTACAGGGTGTTAAAACTGTTTTTT
j_call: TRBJ1-2; v_call: TRBV28; clone_size: .; d_call: .; cdr3_aa: CATPAPLYGYTF; cdr3_nt: TGTGCCACGCCGGCCCCGCTCTATGGCTACACCTTC
j_call: TRBJ1-1; v_call: TRBV7-3; clone_size: .; d_call: TRBD1; cdr3_aa: CASSLDRGGTEAFF; cdr3_nt: TGTGCCAGCAGCTTAGACAGGGGGGGTACTGAAGCTTTCTTT
j_call: TRBJ1-3; v_call: TRBV6-6; clone_size: .; d_call: .; cdr3_aa: CASSYGGNTIYF; cdr3_nt: TGTGCCAGCAGTTACGGGGGAAACACCATATATTTT
j_call: TRBJ2-7; v_call: TRBV28; clone_size: .; d_call: TRBD1; cdr3_aa: CASCVGTGLSEQYF; cdr3_nt: TGTGCCAGCTGTGTTGGGACAGGGCTCTCCGAGCAGTACTTC
j_call: TRBJ2-7; v_call: TRBV30; clone_size: .; d_call: TRBD1; cdr3_aa: CAWSVWDSQYEQYF; cdr3_nt: TGTGCCTGGAGTGTATGGGACAGTCAATACGAGCAGTACTTC
j_call: TRBJ2-3; v_call: TRBV9; clone_size: .; d_call: TRBD2; cdr3_aa: CASSGTKTTSQTDTQYF; cdr3_nt: TGTGCCAGCAGCGGCACTAAAACGACTAGCCAAACAGATACGCAGTATTTT
j_call: TRBJ2-2; v_call: TRBV5-1; clone_size: .; d_call: TRBD1; cdr3_aa: CASSLWTGVTGELFF; cdr3_nt: TGCGCCAGCAGCCTATGGACAGGGGTCACCGGGGAGCTGTTTTTT
j_call: TRBJ2-2; v_call: TRBV6-5; clone_size: .; d_call: .; cdr3_aa: CASRVGADTGELFF; cdr3_nt: TGTGCCAGCCGAGTGGGGGCAGATACCGGGGAGCTGTTTTTT
j_call: TRBJ1-1; v_call: TRBV6-6; clone_size: .; d_call: .; cdr3_aa: CASSPDGNTEAFF; cdr3_nt: TGTGCCAGCAGCCCGGACGGGAACACTGAAGCTTTCTTT
j_call: TRBJ2-6; v_call: TRBV28; clone_size: .; d_call: .; cdr3_aa: CASTKARANVLTF; cdr3_nt: TGTGCCAGCACCAAAGCAAGGGCCAACGTCCTGACTTTC
j_call: TRBJ2-6; v_call: TRBV7-2; clone_size: .; d_call: TRBD1; cdr3_aa: CASSLGQGHPGANVLTF; cdr3_nt: TGTGCCAGCAGCTTGGGACAGGGTCACCCTGGGGCCAACGTCCTGACTTTC
j_call: TRBJ1-1; v_call: TRBV6-6; clone_size: .; d_call: .; cdr3_aa: CASSYNLEAFF; cdr3_nt: TGTGCCAGCAGTTACAACCTTGAAGCTTTCTTT
j_call: TRBJ2-7; v_call: TRBV28; clone_size: .; d_call: TRBD2; cdr3_aa: CASSRAGALGEQYF; cdr3_nt: TGTGCCAGCAGTAGAGCGGGAGCATTGGGCGAGCAGTACTTC
j_call: TRBJ1-1; v_call: TRBV9; clone_size: .; d_call: .; cdr3_aa: CASSTGPNTEAFF; cdr3_nt: TGTGCCAGCAGCACCGGACCTAACACTGAAGCTTTCTTT
j_call: TRBJ1-1; v_call: TRBV10-3; clone_size: .; d_call: .; cdr3_aa: CAISPQANTEAFF; cdr3_nt: TGTGCCATCAGCCCGCAGGCTAACACTGAAGCTTTCTTT
j_call: TRBJ2-5; v_call: TRBV5-1; clone_size: once; d_call: .; cdr3_aa: CASSFSETQYF; cdr3_nt: TGCGCCAGCAGCTTTAGCGAGACCCAGTACTTC
j_call: TRBJ2-4; v_call: TRBV19; clone_size: .; d_call: TRBD1; cdr3_aa: CASSADRGYQQYF; cdr3_nt: TGTGCCAGTAGTGCGGACAGGGGTTACCAGCAGTACTTC
j_call: TRBJ1-1; v_call: TRBV6-1; clone_size: .; d_call: .; cdr3_aa: CAGQGFAEAFF; cdr3_nt: TGTGCCGGTCAGGGTTTCGCTGAAGCTTTCTTT
j_call: TRBJ2-5; v_call: TRBV5-1; clone_size: .; d_call: .; cdr3_aa: CASSFRAPEETQYF; cdr3_nt: TGCGCCAGCAGCTTCCGGGCCCCAGAAGAGACCCAGTACTTC
j_call: TRBJ1-1; v_call: TRBV6-5; clone_size: .; d_call: .; cdr3_aa: CASSYSRRVGNTEAFF; cdr3_nt: TGTGCCAGCAGTTATTCGAGAAGGGTCGGGAACACTGAAGCTTTCTTT
j_call: TRBJ2-2; v_call: TRBV19; clone_size: once; d_call: TRBD2; cdr3_aa: CASSSETSGRYTGELFF; cdr3_nt: TGTGCCAGTAGTTCGGAGACTAGCGGGAGGTACACCGGGGAGCTGTTTTTT
j_call: TRBJ2-2; v_call: TRBV18; clone_size: once; d_call: .; cdr3_aa: CASSPRQNTGELFF; cdr3_nt: TGTGCCAGCTCACCACGACAGAACACCGGGGAGCTGTTTTTT
j_call: TRBJ1-6; v_call: TRBV5-6; clone_size: .; d_call: .; cdr3_aa: CASSLRRGARNSPLHF; cdr3_nt: TGTGCCAGCAGCTTGCGGAGGGGGGCGCGGAATTCACCCCTCCACTTT
j_call: TRBJ1-1; v_call: TRBV9; clone_size: .; d_call: TRBD1; cdr3_aa: CASSPQGQGGTEAFF; cdr3_nt: TGTGCCAGCAGCCCACAGGGACAGGGTGGTACTGAAGCTTTCTTT
j_call: TRBJ1-2; v_call: TRBV6-5; clone_size: .; d_call: .; cdr3_aa: CASRLGGNYGYTF; cdr3_nt: TGTGCCAGCAGGCTAGGGGGAAACTATGGCTACACCTTC
j_call: TRBJ1-1; v_call: TRBV25-1; clone_size: .; d_call: .; cdr3_aa: CASSANGRIAEAFF; cdr3_nt: TGTGCCAGCAGTGCCAACGGCAGGATCGCTGAAGCTTTCTTT
j_call: TRBJ1-1; v_call: TRBV29-1; clone_size: .; d_call: TRBD1; cdr3_aa: CSARSTGGRGTEAFF; cdr3_nt: TGCAGCGCCCGTTCGACAGGGGGCAGGGGCACTGAAGCTTTCTTT
j_call: TRBJ2-5; v_call: TRBV5-1; clone_size: .; d_call: TRBD2; cdr3_aa: CASSEGLAGGVETQYF; cdr3_nt: TGCGCCAGCAGCGAGGGACTAGCGGGAGGGGTAGAGACCCAGTACTTC
j_call: TRBJ2-1; v_call: TRBV5-1; clone_size: .; d_call: TRBD2; cdr3_aa: CASTTNSGGADNEQFF; cdr3_nt: TGCGCCAGCACGACCAATAGCGGGGGGGCCGACAATGAGCAGTTCTTC
j_call: TRBJ2-3; v_call: TRBV7-6; clone_size: .; d_call: TRBD2; cdr3_aa: CASSLVSAQRLAGGNSTDTQYF; cdr3_nt: TGTGCCAGCAGCTTAGTTTCAGCCCAAAGACTAGCGGGAGGGAACAGCACAGATACGCAGTATTTT
j_call: TRBJ1-5; v_call: TRBV2; clone_size: .; d_call: TRBD1; cdr3_aa: CASSDRSRGQNQPQHF; cdr3_nt: TGTGCCAGCAGTGATCGGAGCAGGGGGCAAAATCAGCCCCAGCATTTT
j_call: TRBJ1-1; v_call: TRBV6-5; clone_size: .; d_call: .; cdr3_aa: CASSPSTEAFF; cdr3_nt: TGTGCCAGCTCCCCTAGCACTGAAGCTTTCTTT
j_call: TRBJ2-4; v_call: TRBV11-2; clone_size: .; d_call: .; cdr3_aa: CASSLEVEWDIQYF; cdr3_nt: TGTGCCAGCAGCTTAGAGGTGGAATGGGACATTCAGTACTTC
j_call: TRBJ1-2; v_call: TRBV30; clone_size: .; d_call: .; cdr3_aa: CAWSPGGAGNYGYTF; cdr3_nt: TGTGCCTGGAGCCCCGGGGGGGCGGGTAACTATGGCTACACCTTC
j_call: TRBJ2-7; v_call: TRBV11-2; clone_size: .; d_call: TRBD1; cdr3_aa: CASSSLGDRVPYEQYF; cdr3_nt: TGTGCCAGCAGCTCCCTGGGGGACAGGGTACCCTACGAGCAGTACTTC
j_call: TRBJ1-5; v_call: TRBV5-6; clone_size: .; d_call: .; cdr3_aa: CASSSRDRVLIQHF; cdr3_nt: TGTGCCAGCAGCTCCCGGGACCGCGTCCTGATCCAGCATTTT
j_call: TRBJ2-6; v_call: TRBV2; clone_size: .; d_call: .; cdr3_aa: CASSGANVLTF; cdr3_nt: TGTGCCAGCTCTGGGGCCAACGTCCTGACTTTC